This T cell receptor (beta chain) was sequenced in a study of beta chain features in type 1 diabetes. Every isolated RNA sample was fully reverse transcribed, so sequencing captured expressed TCRB transcripts. Naive, central memory and regulatory T cell samples averaged approximately 3.9 million immunoSEQ reads each. The assay was immunoSEQ multiplex PCR, and TCRdb's table has in-frame clones only and misses some. The sample shows about 450,000 clones, about an eighth of them seen only once. Remarks on this clone: Its antigen is unidentified. The identical CDR3 is also encoded by other nucleotide sequences in the sample.

Study outcomes and limitations: A PCR bias possibly favoring shorter templates would apply equally to patients and controls. VDJ junctions from patients with type 1 diabetes contained fewer insertions and more deletions.

Sorted populations all had greater than 95% purity. This TCR was sampled from a woman aged 18-30 years in good health. The specimen sequenced was naive CD4+ T cells from blood.

CDR3 in DNA: TGTGCCAGCAGCCAGGAGGGGGGTGGCTACACCTTC. Translated, it gives CASSQEGGGYTF. The rearrangement links TRBV16 to TRBJ1-2; possibly TRBD1 for D (6 bases). CDR1 and CDR2 from the germline V gene are KGHSY and FQNENV. The CDR3 loop spans 12 amino acids. Trimming stripped 3 bases from V and 7 bases from J, with 9 bases between.